The clone carrying this T cell receptor (beta chain) was observed a few times. Primers: 60 Vbeta forward and 13 Jbeta reverse. The protocol was immunoSEQ multiplex PCR, while the TCRdb copy is restricted to in-frame clones and leaves out a portion. This table holds over 150,000 clones, approximately 74% found once. V shed 7 bases and J shed 3 bases, with 13 bases lying between them. Germline CDR1 reads MNHNY; CDR2 reads SVGAGI (reference sequence). There are 13 residues in the CDR3. These data belong to a study of cytomegalovirus exposure and HLA in healthy donors. The sequenced sample consisted of PBMCs. The receptor was derived from a woman in her 30s in good health and CMV-seronegative. The rearrangement joins TRBV6-6 to TRBJ2-7; D is possibly TRBD2 (7 bases). Here the CDR3 DNA reads TGTGCCAGCAAGGCAGGGGACTACTACGAGCAGTACTTC. Translated, it gives CASKAGDYYEQYF.